One and the same sample provided the 20 T cell receptor beta chains below, sequenced in a study of T cells in Graves' hyperthyroidism and ophthalmopathy. The CDR3 regions of TCR beta were amplified from RNA transcripts. During a first-round RT-PCR of the TCR CDR3, the HTBI primer set was used. TCRdb ran MiXCR on the multiplex PCR reads and lists one entry per CDR3 protein. Of about half a million distinct CDR3 sequences listed, around a fifth are singletons. Sequenced sample: blood. The source is a woman in her 70s with Graves' ophthalmopathy.

This clonotype was counted between two and nine times. An end of the junction differs from the germline gene, which may be a read error. The chain combines TRBV18 with TRBJ2-7; D not resolved. CDR1 KGHSH and CDR2 LQKENI come from the germline V gene. This CDR3 has 11 amino acids. Written as DNA, the CDR3 is TGTACCAGCTCATCTCGGTACGAGCAGTACTTC. Protein: CTSSSRYEQYF.

The chain carries TRBV15 and TRBJ1-1, with a possible D match to TRBD1 (5 bases). Germline loops: CDR1 LNHNV, CDR2 YYDKDF (reference sequence). The CDR3 length is 13 residues. Trimming cost V 0 bases and J 10 bases, with 12 bases left between them. CDR3 loop: CATSRESRGGAFF. The CDR3, as DNA: TGTGCCACCAGCAGAGAGTCACGGGGGGGAGCTTTCTTT.

This clonotype was counted at least ten times. The J gene is TRBJ2-7, the V gene TRBV7-2, with TRBD2 matching 9 bases. Germline V gives CDR1 SGHTA, CDR2 FQGNSA. This CDR3 region has 17 residues. Losses at the gene ends were 5 bases for V and 1 base for J; bases not matched to a gene: 12. The CDR3 nucleotides read TGTGCCAGCAGCCCGACAGCTGGTGCGGGAGGGTCCTACGAGCAGTACTTC. Translated, it gives CASSPTAGAGGSYEQYF.

In its sample, this clonotype was seen a few times. The chain is built from TRBV7-2 and TRBJ2-2; D not certain. Germline V gene lookup returns CDR1 SGHTA and CDR2 FQGNSA. V shed 1 base and J shed 6 bases, with 9 bases lying between them. CDR3 length: 14 residues. This CDR3 is CASSLEFGSGELFF. DNA of the CDR3: TGTGCCAGCAGCTTAGAGTTTGGGTCCGGGGAGCTGTTTTTT.

This clonotype was observed a few times. This rearrangement joins TRBV18 to TRBJ1-1; the D gene is possibly TRBD1 (6 bases). CDR1 is KGHSH, CDR2 LQKENI, per germline. The CDR3 spans 13 residues. The ends were cut back, 1 base at V and 10 bases at J, with 13 bases in the middle. The CDR3 DNA reads TGTGCCAGCTCACCACAAGAGACAGGCGGAGCTTTCTTT. This sequence encodes CASSPQETGGAFF.

This clonotype was recorded a few times. The chain is built from TRBV3-1 and TRBJ2-4; D ambiguous. Per the germline V gene, CDR1 is LGHDT and CDR2 is YNNKEL (reference sequence). The CDR3 contains 15 residues. Trimming removed 0 bases from V and 1 base from J, with 7 bases in between. The CDR3 is CASSQETWAKNIQYF. The CDR3 coding sequence is TGTGCCAGCAGCCAAGAGACGTGGGCCAAAAACATTCAGTACTTC.

This clonotype was counted a single time. J is TRBJ2-7 and V is TRBV10-2; D possibly corresponds to TRBD2 (6 bases). The V and J ends lost 2 bases and 5 bases respectively, with 19 bases between them. Germline assignment: CDR1 WSHSY and CDR2 SAAADI. The CDR3 covers 16 residues. The CDR3 is CASSEPGTYLLHEQYF. CDR3 DNA sequence: TGCGCCAGCAGTGAGCCTGGGACTTACTTACTGCACGAGCAGTACTTC.

J is TRBJ2-7 and V is TRBV12-3 or TRBV12-4; TRBD2 matches at 12 bases. The CDR3 is made up of 16 amino acids. V gave up 5 bases and J gave up 6 bases; unmatched junction bases: 11. CDR3 in amino acids: CASSPGTSGPRGEQYF. The CDR3 DNA reads as TGTGCCAGCAGTCCTGGGACTAGCGGGCCCCGAGGCGAGCAGTACTTC.

This clonotype has ten or more counts. CDR3 in DNA: TGCAGCGTTGATAGCGGGAGGGCAGATACGCAGTATTTT. The encoded protein is CSVDSGRADTQYF. The chain combines TRBV29-1 with TRBJ2-3, with 11 bases fitting TRBD2. The length of the CDR3 is 13 residues. CDR1 SQVTM and CDR2 ANQGSEA come from the germline V gene. V was clipped by 3 bases and J by 4 bases; unmatched bases: 0.

As to this clonotype: Germline and junction disagree at one end, which may indicate a read error. This chain connects TRBV6-2 or TRBV6-3 to TRBJ2-1; 8 bases are shared with TRBD2. The germline V gene encodes CDR1 MNHEY and CDR2 SVGEGT. This CDR3 is 15 amino acids long. The CDR3 protein is CASRAGTRRYNEQFF. The CDR3 region has the DNA TGCGCCAGCAGAGCCGGGACTAGGAGATACAATGAGCAGTTCTTC.

The gene calls are TRBV10-3 and TRBJ1-2; tentative D call: TRBD1 (5 bases). V was pared by 6 bases and J by 4 bases, with 12 bases between. The CDR3 extends over 13 amino acids. Germline CDR1 is ENHRY and CDR2 is SYGVKD. The CDR3 region has the DNA TGTGCCATCAGCCCCGACGGGACCTATGGCTACACCTTC. Translated, it gives CAISPDGTYGYTF.

The chain has TRBV5-1 and TRBJ1-2; possible D gene TRBD1, 5 bases. V lost 6 bases, J lost 1 base, and 13 bases lay in between. CDR1 and CDR2 from the germline V gene are SGHRS and YFSETQ. The CDR3 totals 14 residues. CDR3 amino acids: CASTSPGSNYGYTF. Written as DNA, the CDR3 is TGCGCCAGCACCTCCCCAGGGAGTAACTATGGCTACACCTTC.

The chain recombines TRBV24-1 with TRBJ2-1, with D unresolved. The V end lost 5 bases, the J end lost 5 bases, and 12 bases lay between the germline ends. Germline loops: CDR1 KGHDR, CDR2 SFDVKD. The CDR3 length is 14 residues. CDR3 in DNA: TGTGCCACCAGTGGCCCCCTTCCTAACAATGAGCAGTTCTTC. Amino acids: CATSGPLPNNEQFF.

This clonotype showed up many times. The chain combines TRBV24-1 with TRBJ2-5; 9 bases fit TRBD1. The CDR3 is made up of 15 amino acids. Germline V gene lookup returns CDR1 KGHDR and CDR2 SFDVKD. V trimming: 5 bases; J trimming: 5 bases; junction bases outside the gene matches: 8. CDR3 DNA sequence: TGTGCCACCAGTGCCTCGGACAGGGGTAGCGAGACCCAGTACTTC. Translation: CATSASDRGSETQYF.

As to this clonotype: This may stem from a read error, because a much larger clone lies one nucleotide away. The chain joins TRBV12-3 or TRBV12-4 to TRBJ1-1, with D possibly being TRBD1 (5 bases). The CDR3 is 9 amino acids. The CDR3 reads CASSQTASF. Here the CDR3 DNA reads TGTGCCAGCAGCCAGACAGCTTCCTTT.

The rearrangement uses TRBV20-1 and TRBJ2-3; 10 nucleotides line up with TRBD2. This CDR3 has 14 residues. CDR1 DFQATT and CDR2 SNEGSKA come from the germline V gene (reference sequence). J lost 4 bases, V lost 1 base, and 2 bases had no gene match. The CDR3 DNA sequence: TGCAGTGCTAGAGCTAGCGGGAGCGCAGATACGCAGTATTTT. Amino acids: CSARASGSADTQYF.

This chain uses TRBV7-9 with TRBJ2-3; D may correspond to TRBD1 or TRBD2 (6 bases each). Germline loops: CDR1 SEHNR, CDR2 FQNEAQ (reference sequence). This CDR3 has 15 amino acids. Trimming took 1 base from V and 2 from J, leaving 10 bases between them. CDR3 protein: CASSLGRGHTDTQYF. The CDR3 DNA follows: TGTGCCAGCAGCTTAGGGCGGGGACACACAGATACGCAGTATTTT.

This clonotype has just one count. The chain is built from TRBV10-3 and TRBJ2-7; 8 bases are a match to TRBD2. Germline values: CDR1 ENHRY, CDR2 SYGVKD. V lost 2 bases, J lost 6 bases, and 6 bases stayed unmatched. The CDR3 has 14 residues. This chain's CDR3 is CAISEPGLASEQYF. The CDR3 nucleotides are TGTGCCATCAGTGAGCCCGGACTAGCATCCGAGCAGTACTTC.

Regarding this clonotype: Sequence at one end of the junction differs from germline and may be a read error. The chain is built from TRBV7-7 and TRBJ2-6; 7 bases fit TRBD2. The CDR3 spans 15 residues. CDR1 and CDR2 (germline): SSHAT, FNYEAQ (reference sequence). DNA for the CDR3: TGTGCTAGCAGCCCCGGGAGGACTGGGGCCAACGTCCTGACTTTC. Protein: CASSPGRTGANVLTF. The entire variable domain, with the rest obtained from reference TRBV7-7 and TRBJ2-6, is as follows: GAGVSQSPRYKVTKRGQDVTLRCDPISSHATLYWYQQALGQGPEFLTYFNYEAQPDKSGLPSDRFSAERPEGSISTLTIQRTEQRDSAMYRCASSPGRTGANVLTFGAGSRLTVL.

The V and J genes are TRBV2 and TRBJ2-7; D ambiguous. The CDR3 consists of 11 residues. The V gene lost 5 bases and the J gene lost 6 bases, with 8 bases spanning the gap. Per the germline V gene, CDR1 is SNHLY and CDR2 is FYNNEI. CDR3 bases: TGTGCCAGCAGTATAAGGTCCGAGCAGTACTTC. This codes for CASSIRSEQYF.